This is a list of T cell receptor beta chains from one sample in a study of T cells expressing NK-cell markers. TCRdb reprocessed the 5' RACE reads, keeping one entry per CDR3 protein, no DNA. This sample's table has 150,000 or so distinct CDR3 sequences. The sample was blood T cells: a sorted CD56 or NKG2C T cell subset, CD4+ or CD8+ T cells, or bulk PBMC T cells (not recorded which). All receptors derive from a woman aged 18 to 75 in good health. The CDR3 runs from the conserved cysteine through the conserved F or W. Each record gives: J gene, V gene, CDR3 protein.

J gene: TRBJ2-2
V gene: TRBV20-1
CDR3 protein: CSASPGNTGELFF

J gene: TRBJ2-7
V gene: TRBV25-1
CDR3 protein: CASSKGAGRTNEQYF

J gene: TRBJ1-4
V gene: TRBV5-1
CDR3 protein: CASSPDTRPVGKLFF

J gene: TRBJ1-5
V gene: TRBV3-1
CDR3 protein: CASSQDPRLIDSANQPQHF

J gene: TRBJ2-3
V gene: TRBV6-1
CDR3 protein: CASKGSWGTDTQYF

J gene: TRBJ2-3
V gene: TRBV20-1
CDR3 protein: CSAMAGGSTDTQYF

J gene: TRBJ2-1
V gene: TRBV6-1
CDR3 protein: CACTSGGPIYNEQFF

J gene: TRBJ2-3
V gene: TRBV18
CDR3 protein: CASSRAGTLDTQYF

J gene: TRBJ2-7
V gene: TRBV6-5
CDR3 protein: CASRDPLGQYF

J gene: TRBJ2-7
V gene: TRBV5-1
CDR3 protein: CASSLGSGEMSEQYF

J gene: TRBJ1-6
V gene: TRBV25-1
CDR3 protein: CASSVGRFQGKGNSPLHF

J gene: TRBJ2-7
V gene: TRBV5-1
CDR3 protein: CASSNTTLGEQYF

J gene: TRBJ2-1
V gene: TRBV20-1
CDR3 protein: CSTHRDSYNEQFF

J gene: TRBJ2-5
V gene: TRBV7-2
CDR3 protein: CASSLWGQGGETQYF

J gene: TRBJ2-7
V gene: TRBV2
CDR3 protein: CASSEAGAYEQYF

J gene: TRBJ1-2
V gene: TRBV10-3
CDR3 protein: CAISESWVLGYTF

J gene: TRBJ2-3
V gene: TRBV20-1
CDR3 protein: CSASGTGADTQYF